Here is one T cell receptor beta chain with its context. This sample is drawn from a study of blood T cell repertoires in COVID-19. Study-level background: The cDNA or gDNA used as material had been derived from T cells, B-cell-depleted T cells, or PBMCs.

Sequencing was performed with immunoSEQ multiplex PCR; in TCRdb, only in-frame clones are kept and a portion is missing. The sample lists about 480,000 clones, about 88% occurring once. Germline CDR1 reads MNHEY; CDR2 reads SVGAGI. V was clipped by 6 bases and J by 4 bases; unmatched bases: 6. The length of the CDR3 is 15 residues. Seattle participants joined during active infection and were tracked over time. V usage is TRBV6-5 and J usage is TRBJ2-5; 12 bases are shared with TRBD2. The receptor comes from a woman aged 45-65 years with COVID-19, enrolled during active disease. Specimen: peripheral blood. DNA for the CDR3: TGTGCCAGCAGCCCACTAGCGGGGGGCGGAGAGACCCAGTACTTC. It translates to CASSPLAGGGETQYF.